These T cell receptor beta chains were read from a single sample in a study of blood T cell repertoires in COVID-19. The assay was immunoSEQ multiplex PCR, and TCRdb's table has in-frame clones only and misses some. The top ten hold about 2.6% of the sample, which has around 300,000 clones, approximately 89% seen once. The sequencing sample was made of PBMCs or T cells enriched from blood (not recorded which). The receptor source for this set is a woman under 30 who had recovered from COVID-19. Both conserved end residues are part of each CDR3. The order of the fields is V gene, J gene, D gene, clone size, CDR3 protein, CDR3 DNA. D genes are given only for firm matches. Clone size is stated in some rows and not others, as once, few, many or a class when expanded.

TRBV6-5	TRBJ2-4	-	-	CASTDQDRAKNIQYF	TGTGCCAGCACCGATCAGGACAGAGCTAAAAACATTCAGTACTTC
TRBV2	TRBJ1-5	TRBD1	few	CASSVQGNQPQHF	TGTGCCAGCAGTGTACAGGGGAATCAGCCCCAGCATTTT
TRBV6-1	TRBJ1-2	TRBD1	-	CASSGLKPGQGRYGYTF	TGTGCCAGCAGTGGCCTCAAACCGGGACAGGGGCGCTATGGCTACACCTTC
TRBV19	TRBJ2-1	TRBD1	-	CASSMGQGRPYNEQFF	TGTGCCAGTAGTATGGGACAGGGGCGGCCCTACAATGAGCAGTTCTTC
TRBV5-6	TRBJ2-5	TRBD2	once	CASSLGLAGGETQYF	TGTGCCAGCAGCTTGGGACTAGCTGGAGGAGAGACCCAGTACTTC
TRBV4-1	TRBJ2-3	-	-	CASSTRQDYPPGTQYF	TGCGCCAGCAGCACCCGACAGGATTACCCCCCCGGTACGCAGTATTTT
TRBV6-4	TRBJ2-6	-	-	CASSHTSSGANVLTF	TGTGCCAGCAGTCACACTAGCTCTGGGGCCAACGTCCTGACTTTC
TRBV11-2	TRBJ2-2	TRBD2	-	CASSSLAGGLTGELFF	TGTGCCAGCAGCTCTCTAGCGGGAGGACTCACCGGGGAGCTGTTTTTT
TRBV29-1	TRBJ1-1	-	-	CSVEGIGGVNTEAFF	TGCAGCGTTGAGGGTATAGGGGGGGTGAACACTGAAGCTTTCTTT
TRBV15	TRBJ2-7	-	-	CATSRASYYEQYF	TGTGCCACCAGCAGAGCCTCCTACTACGAGCAGTACTTC
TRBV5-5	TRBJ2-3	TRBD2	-	CASRRLAGGTDTQYF	TGTGCCAGCAGACGTTTAGCGGGAGGCACAGATACGCAGTATTTT
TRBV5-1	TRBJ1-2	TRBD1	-	CASSLLATGYNYGYTF	TGCGCCAGCAGCTTGCTTGCGACAGGGTACAACTATGGCTACACCTTC
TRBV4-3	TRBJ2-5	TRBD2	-	CASSQTSGGHAGQTQYF	TGCGCCAGCAGCCAGACTAGCGGGGGGCATGCTGGGCAGACCCAGTACTTC
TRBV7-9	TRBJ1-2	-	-	CASSLAVEYGYTF	TGTGCCAGCAGCTTAGCAGTAGAGTATGGCTACACCTTC
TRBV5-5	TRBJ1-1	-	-	CASSLRGRGIANTEAFF	TGTGCCAGCAGCTTGAGGGGAAGGGGAATCGCGAACACTGAAGCTTTCTTT